A single sample is the source of the 20 T cell receptor beta chains below, sequenced in a study of siplizumab effects on memory and regulatory T cells. Data came from immunoSEQ multiplex PCR; TCRdb stores just in-frame clones and leaves some out. Among 100,000 or so clones listed, 85% to 95% were seen once. Sequencing used CD4+ T cells sorted from blood. The receptors were gathered from a human donor in good health.

The chain couples TRBV9 to TRBJ1-2; weak D call: TRBD1 (6 bases). Per the germline V gene, CDR1 is SGDLS and CDR2 is YYNGEE. Trimming pared 0 bases from V and 5 bases from J, leaving 14 bases between. The CDR3 has 15 amino acids. This CDR3 reads CASSVGAGAGYGYTF. In DNA, the CDR3 is TGTGCCAGCAGCGTAGGGGCAGGGGCGGGGTATGGCTACACCTTC. Full variable domain (outside the CDR3, taken from reference TRBV9 and TRBJ1-2): DSGVTQTPKHLITATGQRVTLRCSPRSGDLSVYWYQQSLDQGLQFLIQYYNGEERAKGNILERFSAQQFPDLHSELNLSSLELGDSALYFCASSVGAGAGYGYTFGSGTRLTVV.

V gene TRBV14 combines with J gene TRBJ2-7; D gene ambiguous. Germline V gene data show CDR1 as SGHDN and CDR2 as FVKESK. The CDR3 length is 15 residues. The V end was cut by 0 bases, the J end by 5 bases, with 14 bases between. The DNA of the CDR3 is TGTGCCAGCAGCCAAGATAATCCGGTAGCCCACGAGCAGTACTTC. This codes for CASSQDNPVAHEQYF.

This chain connects TRBV9 to TRBJ2-1; a possible D gene is TRBD2 (6 bases). The germline CDR1 and CDR2 sequences are SGDLS and YYNGEE. Trimming stripped 0 bases from V and 2 bases from J, with 12 bases between. The CDR3 totals 16 residues. The CDR3 protein is CASSVEPGLAYNEQFF. The CDR3 bases are TGTGCCAGCAGCGTAGAACCGGGACTTGCCTACAATGAGCAGTTCTTC.

The CDR3 DNA sequence: TGTGCCAGCAGCTCGACTAGCTCCTACGAGCAGTACTTC. Encoded protein: CASSSTSSYEQYF. The chain uses TRBV5-6 and TRBJ2-7; D is possibly TRBD2 (6 bases). The V and J ends lost 3 bases and 0 bases respectively, with 7 bases between them. The CDR3 loop spans 13 amino acids. Germline V gives CDR1 SGHDT, CDR2 YYEEEE.

V gene TRBV6-5 combines with J gene TRBJ2-3; D remains ambiguous. Germline V gene sequence: CDR1 MNHEY, CDR2 SVGAGI. CDR3 length equals 13 residues. V was trimmed by 2 bases and J by 3 bases, leaving 6 bases between them. The CDR3 region has the DNA TGTGCCAGCAGTTACAGGGTGACAGATACGCAGTATTTT. Amino acid sequence: CASSYRVTDTQYF.

The chain employs TRBV5-5 and TRBJ1-5; no definite D call. The CDR3 spans 15 residues. Per the germline V gene, CDR1 is SGHKS and CDR2 is YYEKEE (reference sequence). V lost 6 bases to trimming and J lost 0 bases, with 13 bases between them. The CDR3 region is CASTSSGNSNQPQHF. CDR3 nucleotide sequence: TGTGCCAGCACCTCTTCGGGGAATAGCAATCAGCCCCAGCATTTT.

This sequence joins TRBV18 and TRBJ1-1; D gene ambiguous. Germline CDR1 is KGHSH and CDR2 is LQKENI. V shed 3 bases and J shed 0 bases, with 5 bases lying between them. The CDR3 runs 13 residues. CDR3 in amino acids: CASSPKMNTEAFF. As DNA, the CDR3 is TGTGCCAGCTCACCGAAAATGAACACTGAAGCTTTCTTT.

This sequence joins TRBV11-2 and TRBJ2-1; D possibly uses TRBD1 or TRBD2 (6 bases each). CDR1 and CDR2 (germline): SGHAT, FQNNGV. This CDR3 comprises 16 residues. Between the trimmed V and J ends, which lost 1 base and 8 bases, there was a span of 18 bases. The CDR3 DNA reads as TGTGCCAGCAGCTTAGGTGGACGGGGGCCCGTCGATGAGCAGTTCTTC. Its protein is CASSLGGRGPVDEQFF.

J is TRBJ1-1 and V is TRBV7-2; 8 nucleotides align to TRBD1. With 1 base clipped from V and 3 bases from J, the junction kept 4 bases outside the gene matches. Germline lookup yields CDR1 SGHTA and CDR2 FQGNSA. This CDR3 is 15 amino acids long. The CDR3: CASSLGTGMHTEAFF. DNA for the CDR3: TGTGCCAGCAGCTTAGGGACAGGGATGCACACTGAAGCTTTCTTT.

This sequence joins TRBV27 and TRBJ2-7, with 8 bases aligning to TRBD1. CDR3 length: 14 amino acids. The germline CDR1 and CDR2 sequences are MNHEY and SMNVEV (reference sequence). Losses at the gene ends were 4 bases for V and 4 bases for J; bases not matched to a gene: 6. The CDR3 sequence: CASSSDRGGYEQYF. CDR3 bases: TGTGCCAGCAGTTCCGACAGGGGTGGATACGAGCAGTACTTC.

This rearrangement joins TRBV5-6 to TRBJ1-2; 8 nucleotides line up with TRBD1. Germline assignment: CDR1 SGHDT and CDR2 YYEEEE. J was trimmed by 4 bases and V by 4 bases; bases with no gene match: 3. The CDR3 has 13 residues. Written as DNA, the CDR3 is TGTGCCAGCAGCCCTCAGGGGGCCTATGGCTACACCTTC. Amino acid sequence: CASSPQGAYGYTF.

V usage is TRBV9 and J usage is TRBJ1-1; D unresolved. From germline, CDR1 is SGDLS and CDR2 YYNGEE. CDR3 size: 13 residues. Deletions cut 3 bases from V and 0 bases from J, with 6 bases between. The CDR3 DNA is TGTGCCAGCAGCGGCAACATGAACACTGAAGCTTTCTTT. This encodes CASSGNMNTEAFF. Supplemented by reference TRBV9 and TRBJ1-1, the full variable domain reads DSGVTQTPKHLITATGQRVTLRCSPRSGDLSVYWYQQSLDQGLQFLIQYYNGEERAKGNILERFSAQQFPDLHSELNLSSLELGDSALYFCASSGNMNTEAFFGQGTRLTVV.

The chain employs TRBV19 and TRBJ2-7; 9 bases agree with TRBD1. Germline V gene data show CDR1 as LNHDA and CDR2 as SQIVND (reference sequence). The trim removed 1 base at V and 5 bases at J, leaving 6 bases unmatched. The CDR3 loop spans 15 amino acids. CDR3: CASSIVGTGPHEQYF. Here the CDR3 DNA reads TGTGCCAGTAGTATAGTGGGGACAGGGCCCCACGAGCAGTACTTC.

The rearrangement uses TRBV9 and TRBJ2-5; TRBD1 might be the D (5 bases). The CDR3 is 13 amino acids. Germline V gives CDR1 SGDLS, CDR2 YYNGEE. Trimming removed 2 bases at V and 4 bases at J, with 9 bases between. This CDR3 reads CASSVQGTETQYF. In nucleotides, the CDR3 is TGTGCCAGCAGCGTTCAGGGAACAGAGACCCAGTACTTC.

This chain joins TRBV2 and TRBJ2-5; 9 bases fit TRBD2. J was trimmed by 4 bases and V by 7 bases; bases with no gene match: 1. The CDR3 contains 12 residues. Germline CDR1 is SNHLY and CDR2 is FYNNEI. The chain's CDR3 is CASKTSGETQYF. The CDR3 DNA follows: TGTGCCAGCAAGACTAGCGGAGAGACCCAGTACTTC.

This sequence joins TRBV13 and TRBJ2-1; a weak D match, TRBD2 (5 bases). Germline V gene data show CDR1 as PRHDT and CDR2 as FYEKMQ (reference sequence). V was trimmed by 7 bases and J by 3 bases, leaving 13 bases between them. The CDR3 spans 14 residues. CDR3 sequence reads: CASKPGVLYNEQFF. The CDR3 DNA reads TGTGCCAGCAAACCCGGGGTTCTCTACAATGAGCAGTTCTTC.

The chain combines TRBV12-5 with TRBJ1-1; D unresolved. The length of the CDR3 is 13 residues. Germline V gene data show CDR1 as LGHNT and CDR2 as FRNRAP. V was clipped by 0 bases and J by 4 bases, with 6 bases between them. The CDR3 loop is CASGLVGSTEAFF. CDR3 bases: TGTGCTAGTGGTTTGGTTGGGAGCACTGAAGCTTTCTTT.

V usage is TRBV5-1 and J usage is TRBJ2-3, with TRBD2 matching over 7 bases. Looked up from germline, CDR1 is SGHRS and CDR2 is YFSETQ. V lost 4 bases, J lost 4 bases, and 6 bases stayed unmatched. The CDR3 is 14 residues long. Written as DNA, the CDR3 is TGCGCCAGCAGCCCCACTAGCGCCTCAGATACGCAGTATTTT. Its protein product is CASSPTSASDTQYF.

The chain uses TRBV19 and TRBJ1-2; 7 positions match TRBD1. In germline, CDR1 is LNHDA, CDR2 SQIVND (reference sequence). The junction had 9 bases not matched to a gene; V was cut back by 7 bases and J by 4 bases. CDR3 length equals 14 residues. CDR3 amino acids: CASTSGGRIYGYTF. For the CDR3, the DNA is TGTGCCAGTACCTCAGGGGGACGGATCTATGGCTACACCTTC.

This sequence joins TRBV20-1 and TRBJ2-7, with D tentatively TRBD1 (5 bases). There are 11 residues in the CDR3. The germline V gene has CDR1 DFQATT and CDR2 SNEGSKA (reference sequence). V was cut by 6 bases and J by 6 bases, with 12 bases left in between. The CDR3 bases are TGCAGTGCCAGTAGGGGATCCGAGCAGTACTTC. Protein: CSASRGSEQYF.